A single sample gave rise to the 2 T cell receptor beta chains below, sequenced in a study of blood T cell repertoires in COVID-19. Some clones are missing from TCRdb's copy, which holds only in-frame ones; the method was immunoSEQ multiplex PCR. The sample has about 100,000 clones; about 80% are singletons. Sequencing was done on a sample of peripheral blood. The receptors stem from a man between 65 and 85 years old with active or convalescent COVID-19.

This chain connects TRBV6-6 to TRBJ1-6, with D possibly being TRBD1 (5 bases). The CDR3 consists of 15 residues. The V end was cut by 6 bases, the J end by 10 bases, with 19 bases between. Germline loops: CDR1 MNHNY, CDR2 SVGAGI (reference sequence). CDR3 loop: CASSPPQGGNSPLHF. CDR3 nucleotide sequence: TGTGCCAGCAGCCCCCCCCAGGGAGGAAACTCACCCCTCCACTTT.

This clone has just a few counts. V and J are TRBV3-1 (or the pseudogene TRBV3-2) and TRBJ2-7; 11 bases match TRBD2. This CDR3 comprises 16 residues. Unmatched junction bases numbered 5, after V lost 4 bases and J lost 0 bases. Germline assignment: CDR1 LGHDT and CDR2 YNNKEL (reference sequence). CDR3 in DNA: TGTGCCAGCAGCCCCCATACTAGCGGGAGCTCCTACGAGCAGTACTTC. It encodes CASSPHTSGSSYEQYF.